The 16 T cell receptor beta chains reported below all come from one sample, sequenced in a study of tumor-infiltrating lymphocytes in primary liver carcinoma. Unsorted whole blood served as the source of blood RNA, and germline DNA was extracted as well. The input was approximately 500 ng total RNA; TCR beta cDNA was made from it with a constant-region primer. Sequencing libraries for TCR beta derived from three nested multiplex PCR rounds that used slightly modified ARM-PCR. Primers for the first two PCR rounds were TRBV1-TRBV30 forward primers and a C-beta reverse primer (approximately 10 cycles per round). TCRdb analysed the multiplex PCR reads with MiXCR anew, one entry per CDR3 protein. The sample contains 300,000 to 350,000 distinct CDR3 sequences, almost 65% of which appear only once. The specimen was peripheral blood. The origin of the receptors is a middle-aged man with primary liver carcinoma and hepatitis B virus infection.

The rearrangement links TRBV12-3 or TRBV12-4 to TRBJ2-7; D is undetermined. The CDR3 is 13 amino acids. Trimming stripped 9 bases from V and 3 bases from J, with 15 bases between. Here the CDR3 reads CASSLRNLYEQYF. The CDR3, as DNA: TGTGCCAGTAGTCTACGGAACCTCTACGAGCAGTACTTC.

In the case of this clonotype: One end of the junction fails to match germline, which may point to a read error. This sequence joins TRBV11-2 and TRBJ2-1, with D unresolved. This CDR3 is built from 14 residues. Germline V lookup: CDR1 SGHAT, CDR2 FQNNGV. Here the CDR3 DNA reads TGTGCCAGCAGCTCAACTTTCTCCTACAATAAGCAGTTCTTC. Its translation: CASSSTFSYNKQFF.

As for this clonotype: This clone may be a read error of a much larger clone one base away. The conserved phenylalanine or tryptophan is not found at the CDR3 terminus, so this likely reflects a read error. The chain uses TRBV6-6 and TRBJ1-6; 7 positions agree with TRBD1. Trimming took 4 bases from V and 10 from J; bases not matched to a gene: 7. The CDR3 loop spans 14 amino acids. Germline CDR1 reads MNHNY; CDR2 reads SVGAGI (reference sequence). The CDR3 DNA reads TGTGCCAGCAGTTTGGGGGACAGAGGATCACCCCTCCACATT. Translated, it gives CASSLGDRGSPLHI.

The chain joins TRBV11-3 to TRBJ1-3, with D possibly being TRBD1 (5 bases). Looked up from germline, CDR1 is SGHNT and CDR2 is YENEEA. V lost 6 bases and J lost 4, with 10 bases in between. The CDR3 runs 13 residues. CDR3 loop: CASRQESGNTIYF. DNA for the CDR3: TGTGCCAGCAGACAGGAATCGGGAAACACCATATATTTT. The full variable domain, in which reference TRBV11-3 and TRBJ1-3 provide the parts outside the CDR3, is EAGVVQSPRYKIIEKKQPVAFWCNPISGHNTLYWYLQNLGQGPELLIRYENEEAVDDSQLPKDRFSAERLKGVDSTLKIQPAELGDSAVYLCASRQESGNTIYFGEGSWLTVV.

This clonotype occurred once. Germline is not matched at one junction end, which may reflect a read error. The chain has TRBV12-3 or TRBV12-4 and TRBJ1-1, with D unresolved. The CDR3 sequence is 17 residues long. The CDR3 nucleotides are TGTGACAGCAGTTCCTTAACCGGGAAAGGTGGGAACACTGAAGTTTTCTTT. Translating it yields CDSSSLTGKGGNTEVFF.

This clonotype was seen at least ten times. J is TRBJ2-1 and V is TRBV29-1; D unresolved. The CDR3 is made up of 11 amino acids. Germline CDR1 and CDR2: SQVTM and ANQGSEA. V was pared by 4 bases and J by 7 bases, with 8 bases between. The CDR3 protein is CSVGVGNEQFF. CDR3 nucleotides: TGCAGCGTTGGTGTTGGAAATGAGCAGTTCTTC.

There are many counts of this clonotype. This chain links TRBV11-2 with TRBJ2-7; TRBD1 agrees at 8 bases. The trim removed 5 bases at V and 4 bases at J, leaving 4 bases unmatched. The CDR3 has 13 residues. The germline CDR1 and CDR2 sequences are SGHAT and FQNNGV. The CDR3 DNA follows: TGTGCCAGCAGCGGCTGGACAGGGTACGAGCAGTACTTC. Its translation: CASSGWTGYEQYF.

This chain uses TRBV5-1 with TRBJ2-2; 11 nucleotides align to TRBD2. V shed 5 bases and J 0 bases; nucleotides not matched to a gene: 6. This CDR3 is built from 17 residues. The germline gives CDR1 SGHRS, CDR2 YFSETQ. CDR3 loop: CASRPGTSGSNTGELFF. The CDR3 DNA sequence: TGCGCCAGCAGACCCGGGACTAGCGGTTCGAACACCGGGGAGCTGTTTTTT. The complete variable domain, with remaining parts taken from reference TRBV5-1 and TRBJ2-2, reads KAGVTQTPRYLIKTRGQQVTLSCSPISGHRSVSWYQQTPGQGLQFLFEYFSETQRNKGNFPGRFSGRQFSNSRSEMNVSTLELGDSALYLCASRPGTSGSNTGELFFGEGSRLTVL.

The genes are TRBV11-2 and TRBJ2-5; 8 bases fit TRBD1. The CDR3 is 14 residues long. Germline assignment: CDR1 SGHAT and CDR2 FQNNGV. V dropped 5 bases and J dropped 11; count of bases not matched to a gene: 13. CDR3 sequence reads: CASSLDRVKGTQYF. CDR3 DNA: TGTGCCAGCAGCCTGGACAGGGTAAAAGGGACTCAGTACTTC.

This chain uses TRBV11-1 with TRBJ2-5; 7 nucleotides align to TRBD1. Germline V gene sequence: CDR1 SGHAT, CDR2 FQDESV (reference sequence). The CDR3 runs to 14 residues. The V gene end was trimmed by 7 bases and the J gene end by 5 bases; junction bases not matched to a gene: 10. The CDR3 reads CASNFGQDRETQYF. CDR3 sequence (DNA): TGTGCCAGCAACTTTGGACAGGATCGGGAGACCCAGTACTTC.

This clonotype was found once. DNA of the CDR3: TGTGCCAAAAGCCACCTTGGCACTAATGAAAAACTGTTTTTT. This encodes CAKSHLGTNEKLFF. The chain recombines TRBV11-2 with TRBJ1-4; no firm D call. Trimming left V 10 bases short and J 2 bases short, with 14 bases between. Germline CDR1 is SGHAT and CDR2 is FQNNGV. The CDR3 sequence is 14 residues long.

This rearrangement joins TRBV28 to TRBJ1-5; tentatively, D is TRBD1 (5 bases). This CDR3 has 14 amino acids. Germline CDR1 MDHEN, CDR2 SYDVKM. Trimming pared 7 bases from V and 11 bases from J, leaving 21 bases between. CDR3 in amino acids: CASTSAGQRASQHF. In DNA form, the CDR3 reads TGTGCCAGCACTTCGGCAGGGCAGAGGGCGTCCCAGCATTTT.

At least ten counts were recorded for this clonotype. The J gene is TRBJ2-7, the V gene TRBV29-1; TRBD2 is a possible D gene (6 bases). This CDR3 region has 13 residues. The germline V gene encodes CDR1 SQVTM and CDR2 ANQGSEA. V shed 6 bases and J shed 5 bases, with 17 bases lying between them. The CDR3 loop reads CSVGGYRGDEQYF. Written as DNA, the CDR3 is TGCAGCGTAGGAGGGTATAGGGGAGACGAGCAGTACTTC.

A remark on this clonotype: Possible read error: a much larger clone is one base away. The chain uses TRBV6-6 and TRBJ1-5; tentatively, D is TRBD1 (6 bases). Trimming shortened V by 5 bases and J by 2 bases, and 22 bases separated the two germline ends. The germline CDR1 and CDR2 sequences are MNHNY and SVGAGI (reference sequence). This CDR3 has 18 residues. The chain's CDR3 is CASSDTSSGRGGNQPQHF. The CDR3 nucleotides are TGTGCCAGCAGTGACACCTCATCCGGAAGGGGGGGCAATCAGCCCCAGCATTTT.

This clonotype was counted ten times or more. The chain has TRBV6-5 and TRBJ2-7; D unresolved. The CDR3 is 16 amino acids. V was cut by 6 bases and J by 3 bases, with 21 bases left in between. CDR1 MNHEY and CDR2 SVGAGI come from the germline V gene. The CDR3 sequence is CASRPSDGSSGYEQYF. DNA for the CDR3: TGTGCCAGCAGACCCTCGGACGGGTCTTCTGGCTACGAGCAGTACTTC.

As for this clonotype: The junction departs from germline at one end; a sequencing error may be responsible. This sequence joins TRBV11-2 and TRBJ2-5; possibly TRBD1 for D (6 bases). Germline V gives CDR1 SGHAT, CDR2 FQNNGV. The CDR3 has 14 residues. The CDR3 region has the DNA TGTGCCAGCAGCGTATGGACAGAGCGAGAGACCCGGTACTTC. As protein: CASSVWTERETRYF. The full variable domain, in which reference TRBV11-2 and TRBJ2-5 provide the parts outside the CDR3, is EAGVAQSPRYKIIEKRQSVAFWCNPISGHATLYWYQQILGQGPKLLIQFQNNGVVDDSQLPKDRFSAERLKGVDSTLKIQPAKLEDSAVYLCASSVWTERETRYFGPGTRLLVL.